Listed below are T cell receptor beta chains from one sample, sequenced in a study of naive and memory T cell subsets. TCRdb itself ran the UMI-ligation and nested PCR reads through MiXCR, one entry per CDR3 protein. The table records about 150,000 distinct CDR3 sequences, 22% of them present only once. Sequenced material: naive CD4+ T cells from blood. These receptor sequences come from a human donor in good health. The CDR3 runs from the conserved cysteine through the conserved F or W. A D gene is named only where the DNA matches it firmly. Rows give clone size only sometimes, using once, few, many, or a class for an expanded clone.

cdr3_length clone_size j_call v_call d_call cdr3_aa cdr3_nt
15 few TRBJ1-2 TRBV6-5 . CASSYSGRIGYGYTF TGTGCCAGCAGTTATTCTGGCAGAATTGGCTATGGCTACACCTTC
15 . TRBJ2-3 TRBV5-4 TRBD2 CASSFPSGSTDTQYF TGTGCCAGCAGCTTTCCTAGCGGTAGCACAGATACGCAGTATTTT
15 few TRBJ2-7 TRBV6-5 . CASSFDRTPSYEQYF TGTGCCAGCAGCTTCGACAGGACCCCTTCCTACGAGCAGTACTTC
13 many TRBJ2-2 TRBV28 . CAGLGVNTGELFF TGTGCCGGCCTCGGGGTGAACACCGGGGAGCTGTTTTTT
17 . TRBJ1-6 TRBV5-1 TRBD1 CASSPLYGQDLNSPLHF TGCGCCAGCAGCCCACTCTACGGACAGGACCTGAATTCACCCCTCCACTTT
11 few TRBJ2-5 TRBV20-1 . CSAITPPSSYF TGCAGTGCAATTACCCCCCCAAGTTCGTACTTC
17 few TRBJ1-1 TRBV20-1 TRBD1 CSAIPIVGQGGHTEAFF TGCAGTGCTATCCCCATAGTGGGACAGGGCGGCCACACTGAAGCTTTCTTT
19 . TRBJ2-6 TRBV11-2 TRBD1 CASSLAQPGQGSGANVLTF TGTGCCAGCAGCTTAGCCCAACCGGGACAGGGGTCTGGGGCCAACGTCCTGACTTTC
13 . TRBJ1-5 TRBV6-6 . CASNTGYDQPQHF TGTGCCAGCAATACAGGGTATGATCAGCCCCAGCATTTT
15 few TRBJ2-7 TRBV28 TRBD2 CASSLRGARTYEQYF TGTGCCAGCAGTTTGCGGGGGGCGCGGACCTACGAGCAGTACTTC
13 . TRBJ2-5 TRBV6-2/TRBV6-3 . CASSYWTRETQYF TGTGCCAGCAGTTACTGGACACGGGAGACCCAGTACTTC
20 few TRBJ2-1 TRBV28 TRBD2 CANTLGVASLAAGGYNEQFF TGTGCCAACACCCTCGGGGTCGCGTCGCTAGCGGCTGGAGGGTACAATGAGCAGTTCTTC
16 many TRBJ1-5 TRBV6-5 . CASSYSWDLRNQPQHF TGTGCCAGCAGTTACTCGTGGGACTTACGCAATCAGCCCCAGCATTTT
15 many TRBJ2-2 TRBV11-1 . CASSSIDLGTGELFF TGTGCCAGCAGCTCGATTGACCTAGGTACCGGGGAGCTGTTTTTT
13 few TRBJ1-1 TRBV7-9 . CASSLSLRTEAFF TGTGCCAGCAGCTTATCTCTGCGAACTGAAGCTTTCTTT
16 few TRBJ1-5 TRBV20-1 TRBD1 CSARQGVFISNQPQHF TGCAGTGCTAGACAGGGGGTGTTTATTAGCAATCAGCCCCAGCATTTT
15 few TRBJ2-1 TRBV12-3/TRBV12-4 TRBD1 CASSRGQGRTREQFF TGTGCCAGCAGTCGGGGACAGGGTCGGACCAGAGAGCAGTTCTTC
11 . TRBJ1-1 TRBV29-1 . CSGGGNTEAFF TGCAGCGGAGGGGGGAACACTGAAGCTTTCTTT
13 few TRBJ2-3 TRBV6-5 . CASSGLYTDTQYF TGTGCCAGCAGTGGACTTTACACAGATACGCAGTATTTT
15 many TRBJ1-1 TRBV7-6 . CASSLGATKNTEAFF TGTGCCAGCAGCTTAGGGGCGACCAAGAACACTGAAGCTTTCTTT
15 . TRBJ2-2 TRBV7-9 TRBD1 CASSRQGRVTGELFF TGTGCCAGCAGCCGACAGGGGAGAGTAACCGGGGAGCTGTTTTTT
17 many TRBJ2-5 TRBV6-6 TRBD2 CASIKASGRREQETQYF TGTGCCAGCATCAAGGCTAGCGGGAGAAGAGAGCAAGAGACCCAGTACTTC
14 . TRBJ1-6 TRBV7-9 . CASSSTGANSPLHF TGTGCCAGCAGCTCCACCGGGGCGAATTCACCCCTCCACTTT
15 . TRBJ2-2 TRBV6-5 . CASTALQRNTGELFF TGTGCCAGCACCGCTTTACAGAGGAACACCGGGGAGCTGTTTTTT
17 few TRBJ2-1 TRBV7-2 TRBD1 CASSKRGVDRANNEQFF TGTGCCAGCAGCAAAAGGGGGGTGGACAGGGCAAACAATGAGCAGTTCTTC
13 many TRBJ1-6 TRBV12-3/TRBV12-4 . CATQTGTNSPLHF TGTGCCACCCAGACAGGCACCAATTCACCCCTCCACTTT
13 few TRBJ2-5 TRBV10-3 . CAISLLGEETQYF TGTGCCATCAGCCTCCTTGGGGAAGAGACCCAGTACTTC